The 10 T cell receptor beta chains below all came from one sample that was sequenced in a study of T cell changes during pregnancy in multiple sclerosis (dated 2019 in TCRdb). The method was the immunoSEQ multiplex PCR assay. The immuneACCESS repertoire file appears here via TCRdb, limited to in-frame rearrangements. These files lack a portion of the clones; in checked studies, under half of the deficit traces to unresolved V genes, and the cause of the others is not known. The sample contains about 97,000 clones, about nine tenths of them found a single time. The ten largest clones add up to 0.7% to 0.9% of the sample. The input for sequencing was peripheral blood, taken in the second trimester of pregnancy. The receptors stem from a female donor in good health, enrolled as a control in a pregnancy study.

This CDR3 is CASIPGTAEETEAFF. The CDR3 bases are TGTGCCAGCATCCCAGGGACTGCGGAGGAGACTGAAGCTTTCTTT. The V gene is TRBV6-1, the J gene TRBJ1-1; possibly TRBD1 for D (5 bases). Between the trimmed V and J ends, which lost 7 bases and 5 bases, there was a span of 20 bases. This CDR3 contains 15 residues. CDR1 and CDR2 from the germline V gene are MNHNS and SASEGT.

The gene calls are TRBV7-9 and TRBJ2-5; D gene ambiguous. Germline CDR1 SEHNR, CDR2 FQNEAQ (reference sequence). This CDR3 has 15 residues. Trimming cost V 5 bases and J 2 bases, with 15 bases left between them. The CDR3 DNA is TGTGCCAGCAGCCGTTGGGCGACCCCTCAAGAGACCCAGTACTTC. Translating gives CASSRWATPQETQYF.

The V call is TRBV9, the J call TRBJ1-2; tentatively, D is TRBD1 (5 bases). V was cut by 2 bases and J by 5 bases, with 10 bases left in between. CDR1 is SGDLS and CDR2 is YYNGEE in the germline V gene. The CDR3 loop spans 13 amino acids. The CDR3 DNA follows: TGTGCCAGCAGCGTCCACCCAGGGTATGGCTACACCTTC. This codes for CASSVHPGYGYTF.

A single count supports this clone. The rearrangement uses TRBV7-2 and TRBJ2-4; D possibly corresponds to TRBD2 (7 bases). There are 13 residues in the CDR3. V was shortened by 5 bases and J by 8 bases, with 13 bases between the two germline ends. Germline V gene data show CDR1 as SGHTA and CDR2 as FQGNSA. CDR3 sequence (DNA): TGTGCCAGCAGCCCGCCGGGGGGCGACATTCAGTACTTC. Its translation is CASSPPGGDIQYF.

The chain couples TRBV4-1 to TRBJ1-3; D is uncertain. CDR1 and CDR2 (germline): MGHRA, YSYEKL. Trimming shortened V by 3 bases and J by 4 bases, and 19 bases separated the two germline ends. The CDR3 covers 17 residues. Written as DNA, the CDR3 is TGCGCCAGCAGCCACACCCCCGCGAGGAAATCGGGAAACACCATATATTTT. Protein sequence: CASSHTPARKSGNTIYF.

This clone was counted once. The CDR3 protein is CASSLARGQRGANTEAFF. The DNA for the CDR3 is TGTGCCAGCAGCTTGGCGAGAGGCCAGAGAGGAGCGAACACTGAAGCTTTCTTT. The V gene is TRBV5-6, the J gene TRBJ1-1; D is ambiguous. Trimming cost V 0 bases and J 1 base, with 19 bases left between them. Germline CDR1 and CDR2: SGHDT and YYEEEE. This CDR3 is built from 18 residues.

This chain joins TRBV7-9 and TRBJ2-3; possible D gene TRBD2, 5 bases. CDR1 and CDR2 from the germline V gene are SEHNR and FQNEAQ (reference sequence). The CDR3 consists of 14 residues. With 7 bases removed from V and 0 bases from J, the gap between germline ends came to 11 bases. The CDR3 is CASKRNLSTDTQYF. CDR3 DNA sequence: TGTGCCAGCAAGCGGAACTTAAGCACAGATACGCAGTATTTT.

V is TRBV4-3 and J is TRBJ2-7; 11 bases are shared with TRBD1. J gave up 5 bases and V 1 base, and 7 bases lay outside the gene matches. Germline loops: CDR1 LGHNA, CDR2 YSLEER. This CDR3 contains 16 residues. The CDR3 here is CASSQALRTGGHEQYF. The CDR3 DNA reads TGCGCCAGCAGCCAAGCCTTACGGACAGGGGGCCACGAGCAGTACTTC.

This clone was counted once. The rearrangement joins TRBV29-1 to TRBJ2-6; D possibly corresponds to TRBD1 (6 bases). This CDR3 spans 16 amino acids. The germline CDR1 and CDR2 sequences are SQVTM and ANQGSEA. V lost 4 bases and J lost 5, with 18 bases in between. Here the CDR3 reads CSVGYRVLGRANVLTF. In nucleotides, the CDR3 is TGCAGCGTTGGCTACAGGGTTTTGGGTCGGGCCAACGTCCTGACTTTC.

In this sample, this clone turned up a few times. The CDR3 is CASRGTGAYSPLHF. CDR3 nucleotides: TGTGCCAGCAGGGGGACAGGGGCGTACTCACCCCTCCACTTT. This sequence joins TRBV2 and TRBJ1-6, with 10 bases matching TRBD1. The CDR3 spans 14 residues. Germline V lookup: CDR1 SNHLY, CDR2 FYNNEI. V lost 6 bases to trimming and J lost 10 bases; unmatched junction nucleotides: 6.